The 24 T cell receptor beta chains presented below share a single source sample, sequenced in a study of T cell repertoires in cytomegalovirus infection. No antigens are known for them. TCRdb used MiXCR to reprocess the reads, holding one entry per CDR3 protein. The data hold about a million distinct CDR3 sequences, with less than 40% observed a single time. Sequencing was performed on cultured CD8+ T cells from PBMCs, taken from culture after CMV antigen stimulation. The receptors were gathered from a human donor in good health (CMV status not recorded). Some clones in this sample may be carry-over from other donors' samples.

The CDR3 loop is CASHYIGVQETQYF. The CDR3 nucleotides read TGTGCCAGCCATTACATCGGGGTCCAAGAGACCCAGTACTTC. This chain uses TRBV6-2 or TRBV6-3 with TRBJ2-5, with D tentatively TRBD2 (5 bases). Trimming took off 8 bases at V and 1 base at J, with 14 bases between the two ends. Per the germline V gene, CDR1 is MNHEY and CDR2 is SVGEGT. The CDR3 sequence is 14 residues long.

The gene calls are TRBV6-5 and TRBJ1-1; D is unresolved. Trimming removed 0 bases from V and 3 bases from J, with 8 bases in between. This CDR3 spans 14 amino acids. CDR1 is MNHEY and CDR2 is SVGAGI in the germline V gene. The CDR3 here is CASSYSNEDTEAFF. CDR3 DNA sequence: TGTGCCAGCAGTTACTCGAATGAGGACACTGAAGCTTTCTTT.

A few counts support this clonotype. The gene calls are TRBV7-6 and TRBJ2-5; tentatively, D is TRBD1 or TRBD2 (6 bases each). The CDR3 sequence is 15 residues long. Trimming removed 2 bases from V and 3 bases from J, with 13 bases in between. Germline CDR1 reads SGHVS; CDR2 reads FNYEAQ. CDR3: CASSLPGGGEETQYF. The CDR3 bases are TGTGCCAGCAGCTTACCCGGGGGCGGAGAAGAGACCCAGTACTTC.

This clonotype was seen only a few times. The gene calls are TRBV6-2 or TRBV6-3 and TRBJ2-7; maybe TRBD1 (6 bases). V lost 7 bases and J 0 bases, leaving 10 bases between the germline ends. This CDR3 spans 13 amino acids. Germline V CDR1 and CDR2: MNHEY, SVGEGT. DNA of the CDR3: TGTGCCAGCATTCAACAGGGCTCCTACGAGCAGTACGTC. Translation: CASIQQGSYEQYV.

In its sample, this clonotype was seen a few times. This chain uses TRBV6-5 with TRBJ1-1; D gene uncertain. The germline V gene encodes CDR1 MNHEY and CDR2 SVGAGI. CDR3 length: 14 residues. V lost 4 bases to trimming and J lost 0 bases, with 9 bases between them. DNA of the CDR3: TGTGCCAGCAGTTCATCGACTGTGAACACTGAAGCTTTCTTT. Residues: CASSSSTVNTEAFF.

This clonotype was seen ten or more times. J is TRBJ2-3 and V is TRBV7-6; D possibly matches TRBD1 or TRBD2 (6 bases each). This CDR3 is built from 16 residues. The germline CDR1 and CDR2 sequences are SGHVS and FNYEAQ. Trimming removed 1 base from V and 4 bases from J, with 15 bases in between. As DNA, the CDR3 is TGTGCCAGCAGCTTAGGCCCCCCCGGGGGCTCAGATACGCAGTATTTT. Protein sequence: CASSLGPPGGSDTQYF. Full variable domain (remainder filled in from reference TRBV7-6 and TRBJ2-3): GAGVSQSPRYKVTKRGQDVALRCDPISGHVSLYWYRQALGQGPEFLTYFNYEAQQDKSGLPNDRFSAERPEGSISTLTIQRTEQRDSAMYRCASSLGPPGGSDTQYFGPGTRLTVL.

This clonotype was seen at least ten times. The chain joins TRBV12-3 or TRBV12-4 to TRBJ1-2; the D is unclear. V shed 8 bases and J shed 0 bases, with 13 bases lying between them. The CDR3 contains 14 residues. Written as DNA, the CDR3 is TGTGCCAGCTGCCCGTGGGGAGCTAACTATGGCTACACCTTC. This codes for CASCPWGANYGYTF.

This chain joins TRBV20-1 and TRBJ2-7; D not resolved. Trimming stripped 2 bases from V and 5 bases from J, with 13 bases between. CDR1 and CDR2 from the germline V gene are DFQATT and SNEGSKA (reference sequence). The CDR3 extends over 13 amino acids. The DNA of the CDR3 is TGCAGTGCTAGATCCTACGGCAATCACGAGCAGTACTTC. Amino acids: CSARSYGNHEQYF.

In its sample, this clonotype was seen many times. The rearrangement uses TRBV7-8 and TRBJ2-1; D is ambiguous. The V gene's germline CDR1 is SGHVS and CDR2 FQNEAQ. V lost 3 bases to trimming and J lost 16 bases, with 19 bases between them. The CDR3 contains 13 residues. This CDR3 reads CASSFRMETADFF. CDR3 nucleotides: TGTGCCAGCAGCTTCCGAATGGAGACTGCGGATTTCTTC.

This clonotype was counted only a few times. V usage is TRBV19 and J usage is TRBJ2-3, with 8 bases matching TRBD2. The CDR3 length is 14 residues. Trimming took 8 bases from V and 3 from J; bases not matched to a gene: 7. Germline lookup yields CDR1 LNHDA and CDR2 SQIVND (reference sequence). CDR3 sequence (DNA): TGTGCCAGTGCCGGGACGGGGGGGACAGATACGCAGTATTTT. As protein: CASAGTGGTDTQYF.

This clonotype showed up just a few times. V usage is TRBV7-6 and J usage is TRBJ1-3; D gene ambiguous. The germline CDR1 and CDR2 sequences are SGHVS and FNYEAQ. The CDR3 consists of 12 residues. Trimming pared 8 bases from V and 0 bases from J, leaving 5 bases between. This chain's CDR3 is CASLISGNTIYF. As DNA, the CDR3 is TGTGCCAGCCTTATCTCTGGAAACACCATATATTTT.

The chain is built from TRBV20-1 and TRBJ2-5, with 11 bases identical to TRBD2. J gave up 0 bases and V 0 bases, and 3 bases lay outside the gene matches. CDR3 size: 16 residues. CDR1 is DFQATT, CDR2 SNEGSKA, per germline (reference sequence). CDR3 bases: TGCAGTGCTAGAGATCTAGCGGGGGGCTACCAAGAGACCCAGTACTTC. It yields the protein CSARDLAGGYQETQYF.

J is TRBJ2-1 and V is TRBV9; no clear D. With 2 bases removed from V and 9 bases from J, the gap between germline ends came to 24 bases. This CDR3 comprises 17 residues. Germline CDR1 is SGDLS and CDR2 is YYNGEE. In DNA, the CDR3 is TGTGCCAGCAGCGTCCCACGGCGAGGAATCCTCGCGGCTGAGCAGTTCTTC. This gives the protein CASSVPRRGILAAEQFF.

This clonotype has just a few counts. This chain links TRBV7-9 with TRBJ1-1; D not resolved. The CDR3 extends over 13 amino acids. Trimming took off 1 base at V and 4 bases at J, with 7 bases between the two ends. CDR1 is SEHNR, CDR2 FQNEAQ, per germline (reference sequence). The CDR3 sequence: CASSLDLTTEAFF. Here the CDR3 DNA reads TGTGCCAGCAGCTTAGATCTTACCACTGAAGCTTTCTTT.

Concerning this clonotype itself: A much more abundant neighbour one base away suggests this may be a read error. The chain links TRBV7-6 to TRBJ2-2; possible D gene TRBD1, 6 bases. The germline gives CDR1 SGHVS, CDR2 FNYEAQ. Trimming took 5 bases from V and 8 from J, leaving 24 bases between them. CDR3 length equals 17 residues. In nucleotides, the CDR3 is TGTGCCAGCAGCACACAACAGACAGGCTCTCGGAGGGGGGAGCTGTTTTTT. Amino acid sequence: CASSTQQTGSRRGELFF.

This chain joins TRBV20-1 and TRBJ2-3; D is possibly TRBD1 (7 bases). V was pared by 5 bases and J by 4 bases, with 13 bases between. The germline V gene has CDR1 DFQATT and CDR2 SNEGSKA (reference sequence). This CDR3 is built from 13 residues. The CDR3 region is CSAFDRDSDTQYF. CDR3 DNA: TGCAGTGCTTTTGACAGGGACTCAGATACGCAGTATTTT.

V usage is TRBV6-6 and J usage is TRBJ1-5, with D hard to call. Trimming removed 0 bases from V and 0 bases from J, with 9 bases in between. Germline CDR1 MNHNY, CDR2 SVGAGI (reference sequence). The CDR3 covers 16 residues. CDR3 coding DNA: TGTGCCAGCAGTTACTCCGCAGCGAGTAGCAATCAGCCCCAGCATTTT. Translation gives CASSYSAASSNQPQHF.

Note on this clonotype: A much larger clonotype is one base distant, so this may be a read error. The chain employs TRBV7-2 and TRBJ1-3; possibly TRBD1 for D (5 bases). Germline lookup yields CDR1 SGHTA and CDR2 FQGNSA. V lost 5 bases, J lost 2 bases, and 22 bases lay in between. The CDR3 totals 18 residues. CDR3 DNA: TGTGCCAGCAGCCCAAGAGGGGTGGGGACTAACCCTGGAAACACCATATATTTT. It encodes CASSPRGVGTNPGNTIYF.

With regard to this clonotype: The junction departs from germline at one end; a sequencing error may be responsible. The rearrangement links TRBV7-8 to TRBJ2-7; maybe TRBD2 (5 bases). The CDR3 consists of 15 residues. CDR1 and CDR2 (germline): SGHVS, FQNEAQ. CDR3 bases: TGTGCCAGCGGCTTACGGGGAAATTCGGCGTACGAGCAGTACTTC. Translating it yields CASGLRGNSAYEQYF.

This clonotype has just a few counts. This chain links TRBV29-1 with TRBJ2-2, with D hard to call. Trimming removed 4 bases from V and 2 bases from J, with 8 bases in between. The CDR3 runs to 13 residues. Germline loops: CDR1 SQVTM, CDR2 ANQGSEA. DNA of the CDR3: TGCAGCGTTGTCCTGCTTAACACCGGGGAGCTGTTTTTT. Encoded protein: CSVVLLNTGELFF.

V and J are TRBV6-5 and TRBJ1-2; TRBD1 agrees at 7 bases. Germline loops: CDR1 MNHEY, CDR2 SVGAGI. With 6 bases clipped from V and 0 bases from J, the junction kept 13 bases outside the gene matches. The CDR3 length is 17 residues. CDR3 nucleotides: TGTGCCAGCAGCGGCCTTTCTTGGACAGGCACTAACTATGGCTACACCTTC. Its protein product is CASSGLSWTGTNYGYTF.

V and J are TRBV2 and TRBJ1-5; D may be TRBD1 (5 bases). Per the germline V gene, CDR1 is SNHLY and CDR2 is FYNNEI. The CDR3 covers 13 residues. The V and J ends lost 7 bases and 6 bases respectively, with 13 bases between them. CDR3 nucleotides: TGTGCCAGCATTTGGGGGGATGGTCAGCCCCAGCATTTT. Protein product: CASIWGDGQPQHF.

This clonotype appeared a single time. This may arise from a read error, as a much more abundant clone is one base away. The V call is TRBV7-2, the J call TRBJ1-1; tentatively, D is TRBD1 (5 bases). CDR1 and CDR2 from the germline V gene are SGHTA and FQGNSA. CDR3 size: 14 residues. Deletions cut 3 bases from V and 4 bases from J, with 12 bases between. DNA for the CDR3: TGTGCCAGCAGCTTTTGGGGGACTGGCACTGAAGCTTTCTTT. Residues: CASSFWGTGTEAFF.

This clonotype was recorded a few times. In nucleotides, the CDR3 is TGTGCCAGCAGTTTTACCAAGACAGGGCGCACAGATACGCAGTATTTT. Translating gives CASSFTKTGRTDTQYF. This chain joins TRBV28 and TRBJ2-3; 7 nucleotides line up with TRBD1. Germline CDR1 MDHEN, CDR2 SYDVKM. V lost 3 bases, J lost 1 base, and 7 bases stayed unmatched. This CDR3 spans 16 amino acids.